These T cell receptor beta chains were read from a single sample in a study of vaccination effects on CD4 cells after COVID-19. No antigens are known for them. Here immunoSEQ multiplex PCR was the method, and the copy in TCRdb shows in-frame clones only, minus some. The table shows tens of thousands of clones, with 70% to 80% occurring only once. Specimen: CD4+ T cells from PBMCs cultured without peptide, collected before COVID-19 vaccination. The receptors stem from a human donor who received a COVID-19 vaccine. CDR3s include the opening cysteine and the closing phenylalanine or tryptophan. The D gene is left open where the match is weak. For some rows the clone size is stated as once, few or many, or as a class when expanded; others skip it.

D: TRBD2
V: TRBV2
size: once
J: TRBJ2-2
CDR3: CASRLSGGAIDGELFF
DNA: TGTGCCAGCAGACTAAGCGGGGGGGCTATCGACGGGGAGCTGTTTTTT

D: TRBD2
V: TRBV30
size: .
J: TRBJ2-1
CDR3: CAWRDSGGDDEQFF
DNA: TGTGCCTGGAGGGATAGCGGGGGGGACGATGAGCAGTTCTTC

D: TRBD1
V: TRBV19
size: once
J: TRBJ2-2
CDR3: CASSPGQGANTGELFF
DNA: TGTGCCAGTAGTCCGGGACAGGGTGCGAACACCGGGGAGCTGTTTTTT

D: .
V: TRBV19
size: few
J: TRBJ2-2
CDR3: CASSTYRDSGELFF
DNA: TGTGCCAGTAGTACCTACAGGGACTCCGGGGAGCTGTTTTTT

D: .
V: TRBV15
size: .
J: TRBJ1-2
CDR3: CATSRDLGPNYGYTF
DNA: TGTGCCACCAGCAGAGATCTGGGACCCAACTATGGCTACACCTTC

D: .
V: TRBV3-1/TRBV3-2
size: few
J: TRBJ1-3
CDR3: CASSPRGGLSGNTIYF
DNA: TGTGCCAGCAGCCCTCGGGGGGGCCTCTCTGGAAACACCATATATTTT

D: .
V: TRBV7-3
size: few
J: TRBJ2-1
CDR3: CASSLGNEQFF
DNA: TGTGCCAGCAGCTTGGGGAATGAGCAGTTCTTC

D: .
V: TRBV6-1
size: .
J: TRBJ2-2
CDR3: CASSEGNTGELFF
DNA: TGTGCCAGCAGTGAAGGGAACACCGGGGAGCTGTTTTTT

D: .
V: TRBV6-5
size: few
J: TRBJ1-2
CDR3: CASSYSEAPRGYTF
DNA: TGTGCCAGCAGTTACTCCGAGGCACCGCGGGGCTACACCTTC

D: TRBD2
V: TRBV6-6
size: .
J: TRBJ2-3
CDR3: CASSLASGGATDTQYF
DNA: TGTGCCAGCAGTCTTGCTAGCGGGGGGGCGACAGATACGCAGTATTTT

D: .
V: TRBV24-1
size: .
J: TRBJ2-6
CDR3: CATSDSQWSSGANVLTF
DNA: TGTGCCACCAGTGATTCTCAATGGAGCTCTGGGGCCAACGTCCTGACTTTC

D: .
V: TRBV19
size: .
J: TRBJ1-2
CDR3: CASRPGGRGYDYGYTF
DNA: TGTGCCAGTAGGCCGGGGGGAAGGGGCTACGACTATGGCTACACCTTC

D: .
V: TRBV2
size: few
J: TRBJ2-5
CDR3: CASAVETQYF
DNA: TGTGCCAGCGCGGTGGAGACCCAGTACTTC

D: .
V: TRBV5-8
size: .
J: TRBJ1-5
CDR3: CASSLVQHSNQPQHF
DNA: TGTGCCAGCAGCTTGGTACAGCATAGCAATCAGCCCCAGCATTTT

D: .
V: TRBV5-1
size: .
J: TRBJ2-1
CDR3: CASNEDNEQFF
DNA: TGCGCCAGCAACGAGGACAATGAGCAGTTCTTC

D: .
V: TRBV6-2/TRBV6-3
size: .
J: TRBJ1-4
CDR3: CASSLRNEKLFF
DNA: TGTGCCAGCAGTCTTCGTAATGAAAAACTGTTTTTT

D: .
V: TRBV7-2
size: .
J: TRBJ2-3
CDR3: CASSPAGVTISTDTQYF
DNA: TGTGCCAGCAGCCCCGCCGGCGTGACTATCAGCACAGATACGCAGTATTTT

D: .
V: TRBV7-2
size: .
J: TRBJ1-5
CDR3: CASSSRTATNQPQHF
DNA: TGTGCCAGCAGCTCGAGGACAGCGACCAATCAGCCCCAGCATTTT

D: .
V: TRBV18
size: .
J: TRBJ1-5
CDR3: CASSPRTGDNQPQHF
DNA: TGTGCCAGCTCACCAAGAACGGGAGACAATCAGCCCCAGCATTTT

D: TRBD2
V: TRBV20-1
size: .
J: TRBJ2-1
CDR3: CSASSVGGNIYNEQFF
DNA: TGCAGTGCTAGTAGTGTGGGGGGGAATATCTACAATGAGCAGTTCTTC

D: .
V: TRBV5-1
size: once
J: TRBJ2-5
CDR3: CASSRQVQETQYF
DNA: TGCGCCAGCAGCCGACAGGTACAAGAGACCCAGTACTTC

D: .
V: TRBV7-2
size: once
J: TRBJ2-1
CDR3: CASSHGTVNEQFF
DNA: TGTGCCAGCAGCCACGGGACTGTCAATGAGCAGTTCTTC

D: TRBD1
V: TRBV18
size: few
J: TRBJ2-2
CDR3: CASSPGQANTGELFF
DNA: TGTGCCAGCTCACCAGGACAGGCCAACACCGGGGAGCTGTTTTTT

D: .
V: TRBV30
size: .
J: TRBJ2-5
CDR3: CAWKDAGKTQYF
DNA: TGTGCCTGGAAAGATGCCGGAAAGACCCAGTACTTC

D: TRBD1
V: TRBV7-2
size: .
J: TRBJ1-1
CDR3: CASSTTGGALNTEAFF
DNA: TGTGCCAGCAGCACCACAGGGGGCGCGTTGAACACTGAAGCTTTCTTT

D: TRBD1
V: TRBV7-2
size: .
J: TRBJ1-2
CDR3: CASSLVQGAHYGYTF
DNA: TGTGCCAGCAGCTTAGTCCAGGGGGCTCACTATGGCTACACCTTC

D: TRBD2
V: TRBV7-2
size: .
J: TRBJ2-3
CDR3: CASSPGGLAGIDTQYF
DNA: TGTGCCAGCAGCCCGGGGGGGCTAGCGGGGATAGATACGCAGTATTTT

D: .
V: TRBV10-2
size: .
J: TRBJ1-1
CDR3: CASSSGTGAPAVTEAFF
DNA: TGCGCCAGCAGCTCCGGGACTGGTGCTCCGGCGGTGACTGAAGCTTTCTTT

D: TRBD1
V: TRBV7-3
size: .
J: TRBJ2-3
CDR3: CASSQGTGAQYF
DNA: TGTGCCAGCAGCCAAGGGACAGGCGCGCAGTATTTT

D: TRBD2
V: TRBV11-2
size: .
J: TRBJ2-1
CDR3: CASSFRTSADYNEQFF
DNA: TGTGCCAGCAGCTTCCGGACTAGCGCTGACTACAATGAGCAGTTCTTC

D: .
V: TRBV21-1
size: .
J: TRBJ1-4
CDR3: CASSKVGDLNEKLFF
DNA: TGTGCCAGCAGCAAAGTAGGGGACCTCAATGAAAAACTGTTTTTT

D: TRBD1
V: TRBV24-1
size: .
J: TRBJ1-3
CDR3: CATSDTMDRGNTIYF
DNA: TGTGCCACCAGTGATACCATGGACAGGGGAAACACCATATATTTT

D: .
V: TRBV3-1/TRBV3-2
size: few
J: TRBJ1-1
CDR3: CASSQEWALPGEAFF
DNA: TGTGCCAGCAGCCAAGAGTGGGCCCTTCCGGGAGAAGCTTTCTTT

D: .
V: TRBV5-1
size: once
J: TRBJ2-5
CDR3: CASSLGVVEQTQYF
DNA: TGCGCCAGCAGCTTGGGGGTAGTAGAGCAGACCCAGTACTTC

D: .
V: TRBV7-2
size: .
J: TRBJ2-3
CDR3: CASSFRSVGDTQYF
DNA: TGTGCCAGCAGCTTTAGGAGTGTTGGAGATACGCAGTATTTT

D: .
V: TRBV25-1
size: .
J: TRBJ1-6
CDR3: CASSGGGPPDNSPLHF
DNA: TGTGCCAGCAGCGGGGGCGGGCCTCCAGATAATTCACCCCTCCACTTT

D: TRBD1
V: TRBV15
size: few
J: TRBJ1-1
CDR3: CATSRVAGTGTEAFF
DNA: TGTGCCACCAGCAGAGTGGCAGGGACAGGAACTGAAGCTTTCTTT

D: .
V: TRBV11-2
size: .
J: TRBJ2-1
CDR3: CASSLGFF
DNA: TGTGCCAGCAGCTTAGGGTTCTTC

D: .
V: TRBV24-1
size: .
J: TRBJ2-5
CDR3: CATSDRSGPPNQYF
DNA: TGTGCCACCAGTGATCGCTCGGGCCCCCCAAACCAGTACTTC

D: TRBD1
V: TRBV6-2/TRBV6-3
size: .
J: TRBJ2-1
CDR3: CASSATGFNEQFF
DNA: TGTGCCAGCAGCGCGACAGGGTTCAATGAGCAGTTCTTC

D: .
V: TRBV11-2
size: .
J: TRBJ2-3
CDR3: CASSLVLVPTQYF
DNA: TGTGCCAGCAGCTTAGTGCTCGTGCCTACGCAGTATTTT

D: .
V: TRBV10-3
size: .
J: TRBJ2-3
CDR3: CAIMDSRPLTDTQYF
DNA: TGTGCCATCATGGACAGTCGTCCTCTCACAGATACGCAGTATTTT

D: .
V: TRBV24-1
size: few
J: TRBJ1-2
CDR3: CATSAQGGYGYTF
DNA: TGTGCCACCAGCGCACAGGGTGGCTATGGCTACACCTTC

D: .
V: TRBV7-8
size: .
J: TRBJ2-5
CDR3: CASSLSKGYQETQYF
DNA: TGTGCCAGCAGCTTGTCCAAGGGGTACCAAGAGACCCAGTACTTC

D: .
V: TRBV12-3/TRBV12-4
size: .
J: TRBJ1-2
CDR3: CASSDQGYGYTF
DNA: TGTGCCAGCAGTGACCAAGGGTATGGCTACACCTTC

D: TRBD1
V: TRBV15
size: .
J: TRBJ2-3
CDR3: CATSRGTGAVDTQYF
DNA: TGTGCCACCAGCAGAGGGACAGGGGCCGTAGATACGCAGTATTTT

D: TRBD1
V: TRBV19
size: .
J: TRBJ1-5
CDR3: CASSRDRGRFDRNQPQHF
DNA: TGTGCCAGTAGTCGGGACAGGGGGCGATTTGATCGCAATCAGCCCCAGCATTTT

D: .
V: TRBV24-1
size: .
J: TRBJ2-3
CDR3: CATSDLMGTDTQYF
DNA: TGTGCCACCAGTGATTTGATGGGCACAGATACGCAGTATTTT

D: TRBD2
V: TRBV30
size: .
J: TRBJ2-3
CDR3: CAWTGMGLAGGPAQYF
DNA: TGTGCCTGGACCGGAATGGGACTAGCGGGGGGGCCAGCGCAGTATTTT

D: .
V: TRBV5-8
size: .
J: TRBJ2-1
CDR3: CASSLGAVYNEQFF
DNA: TGTGCCAGCAGCTTGGGGGCAGTTTACAATGAGCAGTTCTTC

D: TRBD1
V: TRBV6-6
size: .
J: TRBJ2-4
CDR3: CASSWTGTGTLGDF
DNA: TGTGCCAGCAGTTGGACCGGGACAGGGACCCTTGGGGACTTC

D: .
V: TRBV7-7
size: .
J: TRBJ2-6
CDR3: CASSLGGTGANVLTF
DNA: TGTGCCAGCAGCTTAGGTGGAACTGGGGCCAACGTCCTGACTTTC

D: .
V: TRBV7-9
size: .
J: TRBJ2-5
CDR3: CASSTEGETQYF
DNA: TGTGCCAGCAGCACAGAAGGAGAGACCCAGTACTTC